This T cell receptor (beta chain) derives from a study of cytomegalovirus exposure and HLA in healthy donors. Whole-study findings and limits: Most TCR sequences were uncommon, yet certain public TCRs appeared in many donors. Presence/absence analyses took donor sequencing depth as roughly uniform.

J gave up 1 base and V 3 bases, and 9 bases lay outside the gene matches. This CDR3 is built from 17 residues. CDR1 and CDR2 from the germline V gene are MDHEN and SYDVKM. This clone was observed a single time. The antigen is unknown. 60 Vbeta and 13 Jbeta primers were used in PCR. Generated by immunoSEQ multiplex PCR, the TCRdb table keeps only in-frame clones and is missing some. Found here are approximately 130,000 clones, 75% of them singletons; the top ten hold around 3.2%. This chain uses TRBV28 with TRBJ1-1; 9 bases agree with TRBD1. The clonotype was recovered from a man between 25 and 39 years old in good health and CMV-seronegative. Sequenced input: PBMCs. The DNA for the CDR3 is TGTGCCAGCAGTTTTGTTGTGGGGGGACAGGGGAACACTGAAGCTTTCTTT. Its translation: CASSFVVGGQGNTEAFF.